Reported below is one T cell receptor (beta chain). The germline CDR1 and CDR2 sequences are LNHDA and SQIVND (reference sequence). The CDR3 is 13 amino acids. With 5 bases removed from V and 3 bases from J, the gap between germline ends came to 10 bases. Clones were sequenced by immunoSEQ multiplex PCR, and TCRdb holds only the in-frame ones, with some missing. The data contain some 140,000 clones, approximately 85% of them singletons. This record belongs to a study of blood T cell repertoires in COVID-19. Study overall: Samples representing acute and convalescent COVID-19 were sourced from the United States, Italy and Spain.

The sequenced sample was peripheral blood. The chain couples TRBV19 to TRBJ1-1; D is unclear. The sequence was obtained from a man aged 60 to 75 with COVID-19, enrolled during active disease. The CDR3 spells CASSVNRDTEAFF. The CDR3 region has the DNA TGTGCCAGTAGTGTTAACAGAGACACTGAAGCTTTCTTT.